This T cell receptor (beta chain) was observed in a study of beta chain features in type 1 diabetes. The sequenced template was cDNA made from the entire isolated RNA. Sequenced by immunoSEQ multiplex PCR; TCRdb stores in-frame clones only, minus some. In the table there are 310,000 or so clones, around 8.5% of which are singletons. General study points: All four CD4+ subsets of Type 1 diabetes patients contained TCRB CDR3s that were moderately but significantly shorter. Individuals with type 1 diabetes displayed fewer insertions and more deletions at VDJ junctions. For TCRB rearrangement, an influence of HLA type remained unresolved here.

Populations isolated by sorting all had purity greater than 95%. Trimming cost V 6 bases and J 3 bases, with 7 bases left between them. Germline V gene lookup returns CDR1 MNHNY and CDR2 SVGAGI (reference sequence). The CDR3 length is 12 residues. As for this clone: The target antigen is unknown.

Sequencing was performed on central memory CD4+ T cells from blood. This clonotype was sampled from a young man with type 1 diabetes. V is TRBV6-6 and J is TRBJ2-3; the D gene is possibly TRBD2 (6 bases). In DNA, the CDR3 is TGTGCCAGCAGGGAGGGGACAGATACGCAGTATTTT. Protein product: CASREGTDTQYF.